This T cell receptor (beta chain) emerged from a study of blood T cell repertoires in COVID-19 (dated by TCRdb to 2020 to 2021). Describing the broader study: Samples from collaborators originated in the United States, Italy and Spain and spanned both the acute and convalescent phases of COVID-19. The samples were drawn from two sources: the first 160 participants of the ongoing ImmuneRACE study, and over 950 subjects contributed by 6 global collaborators. Sample metadata almost always included a de-identified subject ID, COVID-19 status, age in years and sex. Subjects who had been exposed to COVID-19, were actively infected with it, or had recovered from it provided the deeply sampled blood TCRbeta repertoires that made up the dataset. The repertoires were released in a freely available public database intended as a resource for research on the immune response to SARS-CoV-2. The material from the prospective study consisted of cDNA or gDNA derived from T cells, B-cell-depleted T cells, or PBMCs. Where HLA class I and class II types were available, the types were taken from metadata supplied by the sample provider, not from assay-based typing.

The germline V and J ends show losses of 4 bases and 6 bases respectively, and no gene match explains 11 bases of the junction. The germline V gene supplies CDR1 SGHRS and CDR2 YFSETQ. The CDR3 covers 15 residues, taking in both the cysteine and the phenylalanine. CDR3 DNA only is kept here, 45 bases in frame from base 1. Turning to this clone: There is no known antigen for this receptor. Qualities for individual bases were not recorded, and no much larger clone is one base off.

The immunoSEQ Assay, a bias-controlled multiplex PCR, was used to amplify TCRbeta CDR3 regions from genomic DNA. Per the authors' processing: Nucleated cell counts per sample were estimated from amplification of reference gene primers within the assay. To quantify the absolute abundance of each unique TCRbeta CDR3 rearrangement, sequence reads were collapsed and filtered. Productive Simpson clonality was computed per sample as the square root of Simpson's diversity index over productive rearrangements. TCRdb's version of the immuneACCESS table is confined to in-frame rearrangements and falls short of the full clone set. An unresolved V gene accounts for under half of the shortfall where checked; the remainder is of unknown origin. V and J calls and clone size are those listed in that table; D and trimming were worked out from the DNA. Present in this sample are around 200,000 clones, around four fifths of which were seen just once. The biggest ten clones account for about 8.1% of the sample.

What the work shows at the level of the full study, not this receptor alone: The quantity of clinical and demographic metadata differed by source and by participant and was supplied without curation.

Collaborating institutions collected whole blood in K2EDTA tubes following their own protocols. For TCRbeta analysis, collaborators shipped samples as frozen whole blood, isolated PBMCs, or DNA extracted from either of those sample types. This clonotype was sampled from a woman aged 45-65 years with acute or convalescent COVID-19. The sequence joins TRBV5-1 to TRBJ2-5, and 8 junction bases match TRBD2. Sequenced material: peripheral blood. CDR3 protein: CASSEGFEREKTQYF. The sequenced DNA is TGCGCCAGCAGCGAAGGATTCGAGCGGGAGAAGACCCAGTACTTC.